The rows below give T cell receptor beta chains drawn from one sample of a study of CD8+CD57+ T cells in acquired aplastic anemia. TCRdb recomputed calls from the reads with MiXCR, one row per CDR3 protein. The sample has around 150,000 distinct CDR3 sequences, under 55% seen once; the top ten hold roughly 2.8%. Sample: sorted CD4+, CD8+, or CD8+CD57+ T cells (not recorded which) from PBMCs. The receptors originated from a human donor with aplastic anemia. CDR3s include the opening cysteine and the closing phenylalanine or tryptophan. D genes are given only for firm matches. Not every row has a clone size; where given, it reads once, few, many or a size class.

size: .; J: TRBJ1-2; D: TRBD1; V: TRBV20-1; length: 15; DNA: TGCAGTGCTAGAGAGACAGGGACCTCTAACTATGGCTACACCTTC; CDR3: CSARETGTSNYGYTF
size: .; J: TRBJ2-2; D: TRBD2; V: TRBV9; length: 18; DNA: TGTGCCAGCACCCGGACTAGCGGGAGCGGCAAGAACACCGGGGAGCTGTTTTTT; CDR3: CASTRTSGSGKNTGELFF
size: .; J: TRBJ2-7; D: TRBD2; V: TRBV19; length: 16; DNA: TGTGCCAGTAGTAGTTCTAGCGGCACTCGACGTTACGAGCAGTACTTC; CDR3: CASSSSSGTRRYEQYF
size: once; J: TRBJ2-5; D: .; V: TRBV12-3/TRBV12-4; length: 12; DNA: TGTGCCAGCAGCCTTATCGGGGAGACCCAGTACTTC; CDR3: CASSLIGETQYF
size: .; J: TRBJ2-1; D: .; V: TRBV7-6; length: 17; DNA: .; CDR3: CASSFYICSAGYNEQFF
size: .; J: TRBJ2-7; D: .; V: TRBV10-1; length: 13; DNA: TGCGCCAGCAGTGAAGGACTTAAATACGAGCAGTACTTC; CDR3: CASSEGLKYEQYF
size: once; J: TRBJ2-7; D: .; V: TRBV2; length: 13; DNA: TGTGCCAGCAGTGGGGGTTCCGCCTACGAGCAGTACTTC; CDR3: CASSGGSAYEQYF
size: many; J: TRBJ1-1; D: .; V: TRBV7-2; length: 15; DNA: TGTGCCAGCAGCTTACGGTTGGGGCCGAACACTGAAGCTTTCTTT; CDR3: CASSLRLGPNTEAFF
size: few; J: TRBJ1-2; D: .; V: TRBV24-1; length: 12; DNA: TGTGCCACCAGTGATTTGCAAGCGGGCTACACCTTC; CDR3: CATSDLQAGYTF
size: .; J: TRBJ2-7; D: TRBD1; V: TRBV7-6; length: 14; DNA: TGTGCCAGCAGCTCCGGACAGGGCACCGGGGAGCAGTACTTC; CDR3: CASSSGQGTGEQYF
size: .; J: TRBJ2-7; D: .; V: TRBV15; length: 13; DNA: TGTGCCACCAGCAGAGGTCTCTCCTACGCGCAGTACTTC; CDR3: CATSRGLSYAQYF
size: few; J: TRBJ2-3; D: TRBD2; V: TRBV18; length: 16; DNA: TGTGCCAGCTCACCTACGGGACTAGCGGGGTCAGATACGCAGTATTTT; CDR3: CASSPTGLAGSDTQYF
size: many; J: TRBJ1-2; D: TRBD1; V: TRBV20-1; length: 13; DNA: TGCAGTGCGACCAGTCGGACAGGGAATGGCTACACCTTC; CDR3: CSATSRTGNGYTF
size: .; J: TRBJ1-2; D: TRBD1; V: TRBV7-2; length: 11; DNA: TGTGCCAGCAGCTTGGGACAGGGCTACACCTTC; CDR3: CASSLGQGYTF
size: .; J: TRBJ2-7; D: TRBD2; V: TRBV4-1; length: 14; DNA: TGCGCCAGCAGCCAACAGAGCGGGGGCTACGAGCAGTACTTC; CDR3: CASSQQSGGYEQYF